These 16 T cell receptor beta chains were all obtained from the same sample, sequenced in a study of shared clonotypes between healthy human individuals. This table comes from immunoSEQ multiplex PCR, and its TCRdb copy is limited to in-frame clones, with some not included. Of 2 million to 2.5 million clones in the sample, 85% to 95% are singletons; the top ten hold more than 1.5%. Naive CD8 populations comprised CD45RO-negative cells positively selected for CCR7, excluding terminally differentiated effector memory CD45RA+ cells. Sequencing input: naive CD8+ T cells from PBMCs. Source of these receptors: a man between 18 and 35 years old in good health. Some clones in this sample may be carry-over from other donors' samples.

J is TRBJ2-7 and V is TRBV7-9; TRBD1 aligns across 8 bases. Germline V gene data show CDR1 as SEHNR and CDR2 as FQNEAQ (reference sequence). Unmatched junction bases numbered 0, after V lost 3 bases and J lost 5 bases. The length of the CDR3 is 12 residues. The CDR3 here is CASSLDRDEQYF. DNA of the CDR3: TGTGCCAGCAGCTTGGACAGGGACGAGCAGTACTTC.

The V gene is TRBV5-1, the J gene TRBJ1-1, with a tentative D call TRBD1 (6 bases). Trimming removed 4 bases at V and 5 bases at J, with 15 bases between. The CDR3 consists of 14 residues. Germline V gene lookup returns CDR1 SGHRS and CDR2 YFSETQ. DNA for the CDR3: TGCGCCAGCAGCCCCCACAGGGACGGAACTGAAGCTTTCTTT. Translation: CASSPHRDGTEAFF.

This clone has only one observation. The genes are TRBV2 and TRBJ2-1; 13 nucleotides line up with TRBD2. The V gene end was trimmed by 0 bases and the J gene end by 7 bases; junction bases not matched to a gene: 6. The germline V gene has CDR1 SNHLY and CDR2 FYNNEI. The CDR3 is 17 amino acids. CDR3 sequence reads: CASSEAPGLAGQNEQFF. CDR3 nucleotide sequence: TGTGCCAGCAGTGAAGCGCCGGGACTAGCGGGACAAAATGAGCAGTTCTTC.

The J gene is TRBJ1-1, the V gene TRBV6-5, with D possibly being TRBD1 (6 bases). The CDR3 consists of 14 residues. V gave up 6 bases and J gave up 0 bases, with 11 bases separating them. Germline CDR1 MNHEY, CDR2 SVGAGI. This CDR3 reads CASRTTGLNTEAFF. The CDR3 coding sequence is TGTGCCAGCAGAACGACAGGTCTGAACACTGAAGCTTTCTTT.

Concerning this clone itself: Additional DNA sequences in this sample encode the identical CDR3. CDR3 coding DNA: TGTGCCAGCAGCGTAGGTGGGGGCGCGGGTCAGCCCCAGCATTTT. The encoded protein is CASSVGGGAGQPQHF. This sequence joins TRBV9 and TRBJ1-5; D perhaps matches TRBD1 (6 bases). This CDR3 has 15 residues. Germline CDR1 and CDR2: SGDLS and YYNGEE. The V gene lost 0 bases and the J gene lost 6 bases, with 13 bases spanning the gap.

CDR3 sequence (DNA): TGTGCCAGCAGTCATACACCTAAACGGGGTACTAATGAAAAACTGTTTTTT. Its translation: CASSHTPKRGTNEKLFF. This sequence joins TRBV5-5 and TRBJ1-4, with D unresolved. CDR1 is SGHKS, CDR2 YYEKEE, per germline (reference sequence). This CDR3 comprises 17 residues. The V gene lost 5 bases and the J gene lost 2 bases, with 19 bases spanning the gap.

As concerns this clone: At the DNA level, this CDR3 is encoded by other sequences in the same sample as well. The V gene is TRBV29-1, the J gene TRBJ1-2; D call uncertain. CDR1 is SQVTM and CDR2 is ANQGSEA in the germline V gene. This CDR3 contains 12 residues. Trimming took off 5 bases at V and 4 bases at J, with 11 bases between the two ends. In DNA form, the CDR3 reads TGCAGCGTTCCGGGCCCCTCCTATGGCTACACCTTC. It encodes CSVPGPSYGYTF.

V is TRBV25-1 and J is TRBJ2-5; TRBD2 agrees at 8 bases. The J call may not be correct, given that the DNA end is closer to TRBJ2-7. Germline V gene data show CDR1 as MGHDK and CDR2 as SYGVNS. This CDR3 region has 14 residues. CDR3 region: CASSDSGGRNEQYF. CDR3 sequence (DNA): TGTGCCAGCAGTGATTCAGGCGGGAGGAACGAGCAGTACTTC.

The chain joins TRBV9 to TRBJ2-2; TRBD2 is a possible D gene (6 bases). Trimming removed 7 bases at V and 5 bases at J, with 12 bases between. This CDR3 contains 13 residues. Germline V gives CDR1 SGDLS, CDR2 YYNGEE. The CDR3 sequence: CASGQSGTGELFF. CDR3 sequence (DNA): TGTGCCAGCGGGCAGAGCGGGACCGGGGAGCTGTTTTTT.

The CDR3 sequence is CASTISTDAYNEQFF. DNA for the CDR3: TGTGCCAGCACCATAAGCACTGATGCCTACAATGAGCAGTTCTTC. This chain connects TRBV11-2 to TRBJ2-1, with D unresolved. Trimming stripped 7 bases from V and 2 bases from J, with 15 bases between. The CDR3 has 15 residues. Germline CDR1 SGHAT, CDR2 FQNNGV.

This clone was recorded once. This CDR3 is also generated by other DNA sequences in the sample. This chain links TRBV9 with TRBJ2-1; 7 bases map to TRBD2. The CDR3 contains 15 residues. The V and J ends lost 0 bases and 3 bases, in that order; junction bases with no gene match: 3. CDR1 and CDR2 (germline): SGDLS, YYNGEE. CDR3 nucleotide sequence: TGTGCCAGCAGCGTAGGGGCGGGAGTCTACAATGAGCAGTTCTTC. It translates to CASSVGAGVYNEQFF.

The chain couples TRBV2 to TRBJ2-2, with TRBD1 identical over 10 bases. V lost 7 bases and J lost 4; bases outside the gene matches: 6. Germline assignment: CDR1 SNHLY and CDR2 FYNNEI. The CDR3 contains 15 residues. Here the CDR3 reads CASKRDRGLTGELFF. As DNA, the CDR3 is TGTGCCAGCAAAAGGGACAGGGGCCTCACCGGGGAGCTGTTTTTT.

This chain connects TRBV19 to TRBJ2-2, with TRBD1 as a possible D gene (6 bases). The CDR3 covers 15 residues. V was clipped by 4 bases and J by 3 bases, with 12 bases between them. Germline V gene sequence: CDR1 LNHDA, CDR2 SQIVND (reference sequence). CDR3 coding DNA: TGTGCCAGTAGTACAAGGACAGACGACACCGGGGAGCTGTTTTTT. Its translation: CASSTRTDDTGELFF.

This clone was detected only a few times. The chain couples TRBV5-4 to TRBJ1-1; D not certain. The length of the CDR3 is 15 residues. The V gene's germline CDR1 is SGHNT and CDR2 YYREEE (reference sequence). The V end was cut by 2 bases, the J end by 1 base, with 12 bases between. This CDR3 is CASSLPTSGNTEAFF. In DNA, the CDR3 is TGTGCCAGCAGCTTACCTACTTCAGGGAACACTGAAGCTTTCTTT.

The V call is TRBV18, the J call TRBJ2-5; no definite D call. The germline CDR1 and CDR2 sequences are KGHSH and LQKENI. V lost 2 bases, J lost 2 bases, and 18 bases lay in between. The CDR3 runs to 17 residues. CDR3 sequence reads: CASSPNSKDVLQETQYF. For the CDR3, the DNA is TGTGCCAGCTCACCAAATTCCAAGGACGTGCTTCAAGAGACCCAGTACTTC.

The CDR3 here is CAWSVRISNQPQHF. The CDR3 DNA sequence: TGTGCCTGGAGTGTACGTATTAGCAATCAGCCCCAGCATTTT. V gene TRBV30 combines with J gene TRBJ1-5; D is unresolved. The CDR3 spans 14 residues. CDR1 GTSNPN and CDR2 SVGIG come from the germline V gene (reference sequence). Trimming shortened V by 0 bases and J by 0 bases, and 6 bases separated the two germline ends. Together with reference TRBV30 and TRBJ1-5, the CDR3 gives the full variable domain: SQTIHQWPATLVQPVGSPLSLECTVEGTSNPNLYWYRQAAGRGLQLLFYSVGIGQISSEVPQNLSASRPQDRQFILSSKKLLLSDSGFYLCAWSVRISNQPQHFGDGTRLSIL.